These T cell receptor beta chains were read from a single sample in a study of T cell responses to AZD1222 COVID-19 vaccine. Clones were read by immunoSEQ multiplex PCR, and TCRdb kept only the in-frame ones, dropping some. Of under 150,000 clones in the sample, roughly 90% were seen once. The sequenced sample was peripheral blood, obtained on day 0 of AZD1222 vaccination. The receptors here all came from an adult in good health. CDR3s include the opening cysteine and the closing phenylalanine or tryptophan. Each record gives: CDR3 protein, CDR3 DNA, D gene, J gene, clone size, V gene. The D gene is left open where the match is weak. Size is stated for part of the rows, as once, few or many counts, or as a class when the clone is expanded.

CASSQGERTEAFF TGTGCCAGCAGCCAGGGGGAGAGGACTGAAGCTTTCTTT TRBD1 TRBJ1-1 medium-sized TRBV6-2/TRBV6-3
CATSEGGPASEQYF TGTGCCACCAGTGAAGGTGGGCCGGCCTCCGAGCAGTACTTC . TRBJ2-7 . TRBV24-1
CASTLGGNQPQHF TGTGCCAGCACCCTAGGAGGGAATCAGCCCCAGCATTTT . TRBJ1-5 . TRBV7-9
CASSYSFEIFDGYTF TGTGCCAGCAGTTACTCGTTTGAGATATTCGATGGCTACACCTTC . TRBJ1-2 . TRBV6-5
CASSHPGAYEQYF TGTGCCAGCAGCCACCCCGGAGCCTACGAGCAGTACTTC . TRBJ2-7 . TRBV28
CSASIRPGDGHSYEQYF TGCAGTGCTAGTATCCGCCCAGGGGACGGGCACTCCTACGAGCAGTACTTC . TRBJ2-7 . TRBV20-1
CASNSGGSSYEQYF TGTGCCAGTAATAGCGGGGGGAGCTCCTACGAGCAGTACTTC TRBD2 TRBJ2-7 . TRBV27
CASSRDLTGELFF TGCGCCAGCTCACGGGACCTCACCGGGGAGCTGTTTTTT . TRBJ2-2 . TRBV5-1
CAISERSLRNTEAFF TGTGCCATCAGTGAGAGGAGTTTGAGGAACACTGAAGCTTTCTTT . TRBJ1-1 . TRBV10-3
CASSQDGSPNYGYTF TGCGCCAGCAGCCAAGATGGAAGCCCTAACTATGGCTACACCTTC . TRBJ1-2 . TRBV4-3
CASSVDSLGTQYF TGTGCCAGCAGCGTGGACTCCCTGGGTACGCAGTATTTT . TRBJ2-3 . TRBV7-9
CATSRDQAIVSGNTIYF TGTGCCACCAGCAGAGACCAGGCCATCGTCTCTGGAAACACCATATATTTT . TRBJ1-3 . TRBV15
CASSRDTWPYEQYF TGTGCCAGCAGCCGGGACACTTGGCCCTACGAGCAGTACTTC . TRBJ2-7 . TRBV3-1/TRBV3-2
CASSELPGSYNSPLHF TGTGCCAGCAGTGAATTACCCGGATCCTATAATTCACCCCTCCACTTT . TRBJ1-6 . TRBV25-1
CASTPTGRKSPLHF TGTGCCAGCACCCCCACAGGGAGGAAATCACCCCTCCACTTT . TRBJ1-6 . TRBV6-2/TRBV6-3
CASNQPRTGGPEKLFF TGTGCCAGCAACCAACCACGGACAGGGGGTCCTGAAAAACTGTTTTTT TRBD1 TRBJ1-4 . TRBV6-4
CASSTPGPSAFF TGTGCCAGCAGTACCCCGGGACCCTCGGCGTTCTTC . TRBJ2-1 . TRBV28
CASSPDTYNSPLHF TGCGCCAGCAGCCCCGACACCTATAATTCACCCCTCCACTTT . TRBJ1-6 few TRBV4-3
CASLLTSGRADTQYF TGTGCCAGCCTCTTGACTAGCGGGAGGGCGGATACGCAGTATTTT TRBD2 TRBJ2-3 . TRBV27
CASSSGLVPYEQYF TGTGCCAGCAGCTCAGGACTAGTCCCCTACGAGCAGTACTTC TRBD2 TRBJ2-7 once TRBV13
CASSYSQWTERKFF TGTGCCAGCAGTTACTCGCAGTGGACAGAACGGAAGTTCTTC . TRBJ2-1 . TRBV6-5
CASSLGTGGYTF TGTGCCAGCAGCTTAGGCACAGGTGGCTACACCTTC . TRBJ1-2 . TRBV7-9
CASDGRRGQSRVGVYEQYF TGTGCCAGCGATGGGCGGAGGGGGCAATCGCGTGTTGGGGTCTACGAGCAGTACTTC . TRBJ2-7 once TRBV27
CASKAAGSGNTIYF TGTGCCAGTAAGGCCGCGGGGTCTGGAAACACCATATATTTT . TRBJ1-3 . TRBV19
CASSISQDREVSNEQFF TGTGCCAGTAGTATTTCCCAGGACAGGGAAGTGAGCAATGAGCAGTTCTTC TRBD1 TRBJ2-1 few TRBV19
CASSSGYSNQPQHF TGTGCCAGCAGCTCAGGGTATAGCAATCAGCCCCAGCATTTT . TRBJ1-5 . TRBV7-2
CASNHQRAEKAFF TGTGCCAGCAATCATCAGCGGGCGGAGAAAGCTTTCTTT . TRBJ1-1 . TRBV28
CASSLERTSFSETQYF TGTGCCAGCAGCTTGGAACGGACTAGCTTCTCGGAGACCCAGTACTTC TRBD2 TRBJ2-5 . TRBV5-6
CASSQVGITNEKLFF TGTGCCAGCAGCCAAGTTGGCATAACTAATGAAAAACTGTTTTTT . TRBJ1-4 . TRBV4-2
CATSDLPEETQYF TGTGCCACCAGTGATTTGCCAGAAGAGACCCAGTACTTC . TRBJ2-5 . TRBV24-1
CASSWGDPVSGELFF TGTGCCAGCAGCTGGGGAGATCCCGTATCCGGGGAGCTGTTTTTT . TRBJ2-2 . TRBV5-6
CASSSSRTGGGEKLFF TGTGCCAGCAGCTCCTCCAGGACAGGGGGAGGGGAAAAACTGTTTTTT TRBD1 TRBJ1-4 . TRBV7-9
CARGRQGVHSPLHF TGCGCCCGTGGCCGGCAGGGCGTTCATTCACCCCTCCACTTT . TRBJ1-6 . TRBV23-1
CASSLGRQTQETQYF TGTGCCAGCAGCTTGGGACGTCAGACACAAGAGACCCAGTACTTC . TRBJ2-5 . TRBV5-5
CASSITGGEWDTQYF TGCGCCAGCAGCATAACCGGGGGGGAGTGGGATACGCAGTATTTT TRBD2 TRBJ2-3 . TRBV5-1
CASSVTGMDTEAFF TGTGCCAGCAGCGTAACAGGTATGGACACTGAAGCTTTCTTT . TRBJ1-1 . TRBV9
CASSVAQGSNYGYTF TGTGCCAGCAGCGTAGCTCAAGGTTCTAACTATGGCTACACCTTC . TRBJ1-2 . TRBV9
CASSQARPSLYGYTF TGTGCCAGCAGCCAAGCAAGACCTTCCCTTTATGGCTACACCTTC . TRBJ1-2 . TRBV4-2
CASSLVRGDTEAFF TGTGCCAGCAGCTTGGTTCGGGGGGACACTGAAGCTTTCTTT . TRBJ1-1 . TRBV5-6
CSVGGIEAFF TGCAGCGTTGGAGGGATTGAAGCTTTCTTT . TRBJ1-1 . TRBV29-1
CASSLQSSYIQYF TGTGCCAGCAGTTTACAGTCCTCTTACATTCAGTACTTC . TRBJ2-4 . TRBV28
CASSPVGSGSSEQYF TGTGCCAGCAGCCCCGTGGGTAGCGGGAGTTCCGAGCAGTACTTC TRBD2 TRBJ2-7 once TRBV6-5